This TCR beta chain was captured by sequencing in a study of cytomegalovirus exposure and HLA in healthy donors. The V end lost 1 base, the J end lost 1 base, and 10 bases lay between the germline ends. CDR1 MNHNS and CDR2 SASEGT come from the germline V gene. The CDR3 spans 16 residues. The assay was immunoSEQ multiplex PCR, and TCRdb's table has in-frame clones only and misses some. The sample has about 74,000 clones; 90% to 95% are singletons. The receptor comes from a man aged 18 to 30 in good health and CMV-seropositive. What was sequenced was PBMCs. The genes are TRBV6-1 and TRBJ2-2, with D perhaps matching TRBD2 (6 bases). The CDR3 protein is CASSEGTTQNTGELFF. The CDR3 DNA is TGTGCCAGCAGTGAAGGGACTACCCAGAACACCGGGGAGCTGTTTTTT.